These 7 T cell receptor beta chains share one sample of origin, sequenced in a study of CD8+ T cells in alopecia areata. Treatment here: oral pan-JAK inhibitor, 5-10 mg twice daily. Extracted RNA was reverse transcribed, and the resulting cDNA served as sequencing template. TCRdb's copy holds only in-frame clones and misses some; the assay was immunoSEQ multiplex PCR. In the table there are more than 200,000 clones, under 70% of which are singletons. The starting material was CD4+ T cells sorted from blood, obtained at week 44, from a patient treated with tofacitinib. These receptor sequences come from a human donor with alopecia areata.

V is TRBV7-8 and J is TRBJ2-1, with D perhaps TRBD1 or TRBD2 (5 bases each). The CDR3 is 13 residues long. Germline assignment: CDR1 SGHVS and CDR2 FQNEAQ. Trimming shortened V by 1 base and J by 8 bases, and 9 bases separated the two germline ends. As DNA, the CDR3 is TGTGCCAGCAGCTTAGTCCGGGGCGATGAGCAGTTCTTC. This sequence encodes CASSLVRGDEQFF.

The J gene is TRBJ1-6, the V gene TRBV29-1, with D possibly being TRBD1 (6 bases). Deletions cut 6 bases from V and 7 bases from J, with 13 bases between. CDR1 and CDR2 (germline): SQVTM, ANQGSEA. The CDR3 sequence is 13 residues long. CDR3 amino acids: CSVRTGSNSPLHF. The CDR3 DNA reads as TGCAGCGTCCGCACAGGGTCAAATTCACCCCTCCACTTT.

The chain carries TRBV27 and TRBJ1-5, with no clear D. Trimming stripped 11 bases from V and 5 bases from J, with 10 bases between. The CDR3 runs to 11 residues. Germline V gene data show CDR1 as MNHEY and CDR2 as SMNVEV (reference sequence). DNA of the CDR3: TGTGCCCTAGCGAGGGATCAGCCCCAGCATTTT. Its translation: CALARDQPQHF.

The chain uses TRBV30 and TRBJ2-2; 8 positions match TRBD1. Germline CDR1 is GTSNPN and CDR2 is SVGIG (reference sequence). The V gene end was trimmed by 6 bases and the J gene end by 3 bases; junction bases not matched to a gene: 9. The CDR3 spans 15 residues. Here the CDR3 DNA reads TGTGCCTGTCAAACCGGGACAGGCTACACCGGGGAGCTGTTTTTT. Its protein is CACQTGTGYTGELFF.

This clone was counted between two and nine times. This chain uses TRBV4-3 with TRBJ2-6; perhaps TRBD2 as D (5 bases). The CDR3 is 16 amino acids. Germline V CDR1 and CDR2: LGHNA, YSLEER. Deletions cut 0 bases from V and 0 bases from J, with 6 bases between. CDR3 amino acids: CASSQDGSSGANVLTF. CDR3 DNA: TGCGCCAGCAGCCAAGATGGGAGCTCTGGGGCCAACGTCCTGACTTTC.

The rearrangement uses TRBV30 and TRBJ2-7, with D perhaps matching TRBD2 (6 bases). This CDR3 has 15 residues. Germline-derived CDR1 and CDR2 are GTSNPN and SVGIG (reference sequence). V lost 0 bases, J lost 1 base, and 13 bases lay in between. CDR3 sequence (DNA): TGTGCCTGGAGTGTCATCGGGACTCAGTCCTACGAGCAGTACTTC. It encodes CAWSVIGTQSYEQYF.

This clone was found a few times. This chain joins TRBV4-2 and TRBJ1-2; D is unclear. V was clipped by 2 bases and J by 4 bases, with 8 bases between them. The length of the CDR3 is 13 residues. Looked up from germline, CDR1 is LGHNA and CDR2 is YNFKEQ. The CDR3 nucleotides read TGTGCCAGCAGCCAATCCGGGATCTATGGCTACACCTTC. Residues: CASSQSGIYGYTF.